Below, one T cell receptor (beta chain) is given with its context. Germline lookup yields CDR1 MNHEY and CDR2 SVGAGI. With 4 bases removed from V and 7 bases from J, the gap between germline ends came to 14 bases. The CDR3 length is 14 residues. The PCR used 60 Vbeta and 13 Jbeta primers. Assay: immunoSEQ multiplex PCR; the TCRdb copy retains only in-frame clones and omits some. This table holds fewer than 200,000 clones, roughly 80% found once. This sample was included in a study of cytomegalovirus exposure and HLA in healthy donors. The V gene is TRBV6-5, the J gene TRBJ2-1; D call uncertain. Sequenced sample: PBMCs. The receptor was isolated from a woman in her forties or fifties in good health and CMV-seropositive. CDR3 protein: CASSLRIGLNEQFF. In nucleotides, the CDR3 is TGTGCCAGCAGTTTGCGAATTGGGCTTAATGAGCAGTTCTTC.